The clone carrying this T cell receptor (beta chain) was seen more than once but under ten times. Its specificity is unknown. This record comes from a study of human T cells and chemical hapten exposure. Study summary: Predominantly women, the patients had alopecia areata, totalis or universalis. Study conclusions and caveats: Among TCRs, those above 1 in 1000 frequency were unaffected by DPC sensitization. Patch test score was positively correlated with the counts of TCRs that had expanded at PT1.

Time point given: patch test 3, about 24 weeks after DPC sensitization. Treatment reported: therapeutic diphenylcyclopropenone sensitization with weekly scalp DPC. The CDR3 covers 15 residues. The V end lost 1 base, the J end lost 0 bases, and 7 bases lay between the germline ends. Germline CDR1 and CDR2: SGHVS and FQNEAQ. TCRdb reanalysed the RACE reads using MiXCR and keeps one entry per CDR3 protein. The sample gives 90,000 to 110,000 distinct CDR3 sequences, approximately 36% of which show up once; roughly 2.7% is in the top ten. The origin of this receptor is a middle-aged man with alopecia areata. Some clones in this sample may be carry-over from other donors' samples. The source material was whole blood, sampled in connection with sensitization to the hapten diphenylcyclopropenone (DPC). The rearrangement links TRBV7-8 to TRBJ2-4; D is unresolved. The CDR3 here is CASSLEATAKNIQYF. CDR3 in DNA: TGTGCCAGCAGCTTAGAAGCAACAGCCAAAAACATTCAGTACTTC.